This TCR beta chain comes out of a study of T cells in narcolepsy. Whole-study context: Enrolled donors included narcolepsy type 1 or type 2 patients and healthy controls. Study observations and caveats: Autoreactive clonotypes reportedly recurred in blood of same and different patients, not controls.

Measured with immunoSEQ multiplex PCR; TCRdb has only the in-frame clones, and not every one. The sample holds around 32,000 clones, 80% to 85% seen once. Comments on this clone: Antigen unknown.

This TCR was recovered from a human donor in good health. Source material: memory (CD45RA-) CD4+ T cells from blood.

The CDR3 nucleotides are TGCGCCAGCAGCTTCCAGACCGAGCAGTACTTC. Amino acids: CASSFQTEQYF. The chain is built from TRBV5-1 and TRBJ2-7; D is undetermined. The CDR3 is 11 residues long. Germline CDR1 is SGHRS and CDR2 is YFSETQ. V lost 2 bases and J 6 bases, leaving 6 bases between the germline ends. Full variable domain (remainder filled in from reference TRBV5-1 and TRBJ2-7): KAGVTQTPRYLIKTRGQQVTLSCSPISGHRSVSWYQQTPGQGLQFLFEYFSETQRNKGNFPGRFSGRQFSNSRSEMNVSTLELGDSALYLCASSFQTEQYFGPGTRLTVT.